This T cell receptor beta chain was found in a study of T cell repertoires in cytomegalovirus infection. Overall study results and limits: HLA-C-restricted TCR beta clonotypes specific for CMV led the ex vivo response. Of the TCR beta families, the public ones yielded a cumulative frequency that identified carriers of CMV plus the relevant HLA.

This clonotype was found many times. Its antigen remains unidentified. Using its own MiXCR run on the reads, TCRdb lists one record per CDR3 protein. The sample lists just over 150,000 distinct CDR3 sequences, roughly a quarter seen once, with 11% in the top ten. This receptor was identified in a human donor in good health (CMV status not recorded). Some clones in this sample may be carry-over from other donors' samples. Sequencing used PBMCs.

The CDR3 DNA reads TGTGCCAGCAGTGTTATCAATGAGCAGTTCTTC. Translated, it gives CASSVINEQFF. V gene TRBV28 combines with J gene TRBJ2-1; the D is unclear. This CDR3 spans 11 amino acids. Germline loops: CDR1 MDHEN, CDR2 SYDVKM. V was cut by 5 bases and J by 6 bases, with 5 bases left in between.